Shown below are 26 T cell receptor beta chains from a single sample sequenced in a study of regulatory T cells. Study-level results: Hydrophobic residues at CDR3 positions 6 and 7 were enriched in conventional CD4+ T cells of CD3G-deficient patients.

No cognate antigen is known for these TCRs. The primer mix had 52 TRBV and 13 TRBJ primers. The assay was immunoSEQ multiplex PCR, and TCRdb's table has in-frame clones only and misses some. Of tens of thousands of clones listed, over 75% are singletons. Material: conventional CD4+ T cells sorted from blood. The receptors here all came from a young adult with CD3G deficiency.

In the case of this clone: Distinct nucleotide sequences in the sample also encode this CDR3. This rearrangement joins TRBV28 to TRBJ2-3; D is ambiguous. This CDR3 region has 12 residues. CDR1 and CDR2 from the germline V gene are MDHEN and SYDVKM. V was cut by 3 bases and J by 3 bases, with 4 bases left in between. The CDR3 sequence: CASSLGTDTQYF. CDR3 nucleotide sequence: TGTGCCAGCAGTTTGGGTACAGATACGCAGTATTTT.

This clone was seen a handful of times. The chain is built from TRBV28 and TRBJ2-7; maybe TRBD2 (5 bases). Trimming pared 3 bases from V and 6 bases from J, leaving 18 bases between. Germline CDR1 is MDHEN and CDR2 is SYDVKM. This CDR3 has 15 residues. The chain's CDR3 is CASSFHVGSGGEQYF. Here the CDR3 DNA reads TGTGCCAGCAGTTTCCACGTAGGTTCTGGAGGCGAGCAGTACTTC.

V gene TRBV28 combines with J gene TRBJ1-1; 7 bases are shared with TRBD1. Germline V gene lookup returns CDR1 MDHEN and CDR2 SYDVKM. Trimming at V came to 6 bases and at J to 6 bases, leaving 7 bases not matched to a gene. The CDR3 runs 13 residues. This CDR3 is CASRAGTEPEAFF. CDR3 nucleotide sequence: TGTGCCAGCAGGGCGGGGACAGAACCTGAAGCTTTCTTT.

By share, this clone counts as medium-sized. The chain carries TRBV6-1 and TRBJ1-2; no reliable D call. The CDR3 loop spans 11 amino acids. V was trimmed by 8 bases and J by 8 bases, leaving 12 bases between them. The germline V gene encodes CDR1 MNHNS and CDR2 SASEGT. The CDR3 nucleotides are TGTGCCAGCTGGGATGGAGTAGGCTACACCTTC. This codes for CASWDGVGYTF.

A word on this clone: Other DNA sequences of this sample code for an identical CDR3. The CDR3 loop is CASSLAGYEQYF. In DNA, the CDR3 is TGTGCCAGCAGTTTAGCGGGATACGAGCAGTACTTC. The rearrangement uses TRBV28 and TRBJ2-7; possibly TRBD2 for D (6 bases). V lost 2 bases to trimming and J lost 4 bases, with 6 bases between them. The CDR3 sequence is 12 residues long. The germline CDR1 and CDR2 sequences are MDHEN and SYDVKM.

The chain's CDR3 is CASSGTSTGELFF. CDR3 coding DNA: TGTGCCAGCAGTGGGACTAGTACCGGGGAGCTGTTTTTT. The chain recombines TRBV6-1 with TRBJ2-2; 7 bases are a match to TRBD2. The germline V gene has CDR1 MNHNS and CDR2 SASEGT. Trimming took 4 bases from V and 5 from J; bases not matched to a gene: 1. This CDR3 has 13 amino acids.

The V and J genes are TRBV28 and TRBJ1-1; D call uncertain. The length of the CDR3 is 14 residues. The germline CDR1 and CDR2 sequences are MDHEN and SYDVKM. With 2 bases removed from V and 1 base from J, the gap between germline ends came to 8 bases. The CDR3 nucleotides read TGTGCCAGCAGTTTAAGACGGCAGAACACTGAAGCTTTCTTT. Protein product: CASSLRRQNTEAFF.

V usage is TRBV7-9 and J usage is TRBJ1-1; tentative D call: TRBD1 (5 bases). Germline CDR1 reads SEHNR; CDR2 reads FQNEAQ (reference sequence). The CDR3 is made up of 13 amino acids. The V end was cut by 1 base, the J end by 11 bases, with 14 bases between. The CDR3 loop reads CASSLGEGRAAFF. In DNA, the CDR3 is TGTGCCAGCAGCTTAGGGGAGGGCAGGGCGGCTTTCTTT.

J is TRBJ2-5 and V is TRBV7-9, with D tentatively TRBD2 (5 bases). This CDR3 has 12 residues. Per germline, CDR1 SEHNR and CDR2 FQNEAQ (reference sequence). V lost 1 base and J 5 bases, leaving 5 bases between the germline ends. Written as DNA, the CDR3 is TGTGCCAGCAGCTTAGGGAGGGAGACCCAGTACTTC. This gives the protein CASSLGRETQYF.

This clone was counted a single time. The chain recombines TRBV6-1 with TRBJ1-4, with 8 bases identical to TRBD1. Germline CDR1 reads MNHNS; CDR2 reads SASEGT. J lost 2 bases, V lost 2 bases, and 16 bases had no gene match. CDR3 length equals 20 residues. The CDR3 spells CASSESKDREDIGTNEKLFF. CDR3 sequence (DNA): TGTGCCAGCAGTGAATCCAAGGACAGGGAGGATATCGGGACTAATGAAAAACTGTTTTTT.

The CDR3 sequence: CASSPTHGQGAGANVLTF. The CDR3 DNA reads as TGCGCCAGCAGCCCCACCCATGGACAGGGGGCTGGGGCCAACGTCCTGACTTTC. The rearrangement joins TRBV5-1 to TRBJ2-6; 10 positions match TRBD1. V was pared by 4 bases and J by 2 bases, with 9 bases of the junction left unmatched. CDR1 is SGHRS, CDR2 YFSETQ, per germline. The CDR3 spans 18 residues.

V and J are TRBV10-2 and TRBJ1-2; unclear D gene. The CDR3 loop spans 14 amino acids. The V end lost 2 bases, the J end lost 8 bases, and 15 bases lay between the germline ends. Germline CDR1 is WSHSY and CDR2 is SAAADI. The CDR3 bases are TGCGCCAGCAGTGAGAGCCGGCGGGTTAGCGGCTACACCTTC. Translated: CASSESRRVSGYTF.

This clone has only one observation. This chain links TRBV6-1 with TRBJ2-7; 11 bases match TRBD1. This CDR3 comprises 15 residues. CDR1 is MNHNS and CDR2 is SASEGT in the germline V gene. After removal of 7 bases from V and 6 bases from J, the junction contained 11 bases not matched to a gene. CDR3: CASNFRDRGFGEQYF. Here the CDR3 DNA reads TGTGCCAGCAATTTCCGGGACAGGGGGTTTGGCGAGCAGTACTTC.

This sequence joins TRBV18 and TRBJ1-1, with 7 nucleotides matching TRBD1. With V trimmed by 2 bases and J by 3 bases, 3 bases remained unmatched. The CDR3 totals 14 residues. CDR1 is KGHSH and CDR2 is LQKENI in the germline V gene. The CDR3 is CASSPSRGDTEAFF. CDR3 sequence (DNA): TGTGCCAGCTCACCAAGCAGGGGGGACACTGAAGCTTTCTTT.

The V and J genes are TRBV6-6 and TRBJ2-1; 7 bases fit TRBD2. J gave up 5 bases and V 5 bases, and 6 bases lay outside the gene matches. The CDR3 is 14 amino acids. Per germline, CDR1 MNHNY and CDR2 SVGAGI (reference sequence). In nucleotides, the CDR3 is TGTGCCAGCAGTGACGCGGGACTACACAATGAGCAGTTCTTC. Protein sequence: CASSDAGLHNEQFF.

The CDR3 sequence is CASSLDRGDYGYTF. The CDR3 DNA is TGCGCCAGCAGCTTGGACAGGGGAGATTATGGCTACACCTTC. The chain joins TRBV5-1 to TRBJ1-2, with 7 bases matching TRBD1. The CDR3 runs 14 residues. CDR1 SGHRS and CDR2 YFSETQ come from the germline V gene. Trimming took 0 bases from V and 5 from J; bases not matched to a gene: 4.

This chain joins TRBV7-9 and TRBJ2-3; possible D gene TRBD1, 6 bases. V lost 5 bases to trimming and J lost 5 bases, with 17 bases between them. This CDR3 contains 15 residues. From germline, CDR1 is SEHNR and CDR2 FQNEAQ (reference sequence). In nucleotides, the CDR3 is TGTGCCAGCAGCCCAGGGGAGCGGAGAAAAGATACGCAGTATTTT. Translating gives CASSPGERRKDTQYF.

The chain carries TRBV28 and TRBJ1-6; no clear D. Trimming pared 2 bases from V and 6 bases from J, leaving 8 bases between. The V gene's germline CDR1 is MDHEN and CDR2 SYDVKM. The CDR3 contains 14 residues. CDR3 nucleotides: TGTGCCAGCAGTTTAAGCAGCCCTAATTCACCCCTCCACTTT. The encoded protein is CASSLSSPNSPLHF.

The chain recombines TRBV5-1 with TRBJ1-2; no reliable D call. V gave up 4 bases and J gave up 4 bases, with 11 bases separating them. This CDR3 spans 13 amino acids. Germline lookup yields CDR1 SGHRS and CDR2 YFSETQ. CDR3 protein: CASSPGNSYGYTF. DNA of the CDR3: TGCGCCAGCAGCCCCGGGAACTCCTATGGCTACACCTTC.

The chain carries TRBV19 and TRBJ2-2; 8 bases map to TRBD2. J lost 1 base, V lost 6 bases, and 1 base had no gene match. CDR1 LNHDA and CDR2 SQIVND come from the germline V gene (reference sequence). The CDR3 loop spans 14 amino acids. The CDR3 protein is CASSGRVNTGELFF. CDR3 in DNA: TGTGCCAGTAGCGGGAGGGTGAACACCGGGGAGCTGTTTTTT.

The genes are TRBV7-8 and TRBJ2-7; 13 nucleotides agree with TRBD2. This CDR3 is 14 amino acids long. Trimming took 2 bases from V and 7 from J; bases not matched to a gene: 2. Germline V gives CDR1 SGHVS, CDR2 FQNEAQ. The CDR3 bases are TGTGCCAGCAGCTTAACTAGCGGGAGGGGTGAGCAGTACTTC. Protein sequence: CASSLTSGRGEQYF.

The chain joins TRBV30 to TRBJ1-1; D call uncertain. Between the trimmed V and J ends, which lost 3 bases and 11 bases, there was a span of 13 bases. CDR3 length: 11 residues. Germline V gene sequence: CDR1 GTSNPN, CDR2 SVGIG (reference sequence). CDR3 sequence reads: CAWRRSSGAFF. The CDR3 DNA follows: TGTGCCTGGAGACGCAGTAGTGGGGCTTTCTTT.

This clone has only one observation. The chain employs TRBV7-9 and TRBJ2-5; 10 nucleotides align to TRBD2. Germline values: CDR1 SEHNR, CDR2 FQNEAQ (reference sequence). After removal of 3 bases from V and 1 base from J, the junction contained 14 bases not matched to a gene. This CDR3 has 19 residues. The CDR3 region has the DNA TGTGCCAGCAGCTTGTCGGTTACAGCGGGGGGGACCATCCAAGAGACCCAGTACTTC. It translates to CASSLSVTAGGTIQETQYF.

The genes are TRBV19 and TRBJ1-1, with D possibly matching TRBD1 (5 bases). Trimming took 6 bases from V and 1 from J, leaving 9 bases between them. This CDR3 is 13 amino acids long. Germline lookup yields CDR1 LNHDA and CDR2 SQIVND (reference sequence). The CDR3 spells CASRRGENTEAFF. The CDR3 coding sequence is TGTGCCAGTAGAAGGGGAGAGAACACTGAAGCTTTCTTT.

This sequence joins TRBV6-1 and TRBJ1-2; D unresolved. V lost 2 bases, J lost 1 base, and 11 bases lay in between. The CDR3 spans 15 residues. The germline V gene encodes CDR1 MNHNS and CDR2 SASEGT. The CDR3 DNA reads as TGTGCCAGCAGTGAACAGGTCGGCCTTAACTATGGCTACACCTTC. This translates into CASSEQVGLNYGYTF.

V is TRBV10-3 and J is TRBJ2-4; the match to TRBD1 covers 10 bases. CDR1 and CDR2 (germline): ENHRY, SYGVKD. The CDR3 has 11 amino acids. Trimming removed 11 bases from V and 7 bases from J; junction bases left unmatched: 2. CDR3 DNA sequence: TGTGCCTCGGGACAGGGGAACATTCAGTACTTC. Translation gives CASGQGNIQYF.